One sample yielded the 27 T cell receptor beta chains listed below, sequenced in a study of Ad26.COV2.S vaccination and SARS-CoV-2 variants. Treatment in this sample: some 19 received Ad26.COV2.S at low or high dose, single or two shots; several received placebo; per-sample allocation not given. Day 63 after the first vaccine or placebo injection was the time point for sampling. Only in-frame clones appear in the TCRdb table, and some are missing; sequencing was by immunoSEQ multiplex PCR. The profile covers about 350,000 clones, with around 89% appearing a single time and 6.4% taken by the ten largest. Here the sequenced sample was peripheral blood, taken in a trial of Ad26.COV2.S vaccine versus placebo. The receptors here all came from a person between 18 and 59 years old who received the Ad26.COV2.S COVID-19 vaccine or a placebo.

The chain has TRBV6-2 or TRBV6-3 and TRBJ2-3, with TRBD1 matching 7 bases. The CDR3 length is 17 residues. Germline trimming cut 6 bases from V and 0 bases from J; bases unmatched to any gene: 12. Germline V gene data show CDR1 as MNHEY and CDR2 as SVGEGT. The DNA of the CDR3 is TGTGCCAGCAGCCTAGACACAGGGGATACTAGCACAGATACGCAGTATTTT. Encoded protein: CASSLDTGDTSTDTQYF.

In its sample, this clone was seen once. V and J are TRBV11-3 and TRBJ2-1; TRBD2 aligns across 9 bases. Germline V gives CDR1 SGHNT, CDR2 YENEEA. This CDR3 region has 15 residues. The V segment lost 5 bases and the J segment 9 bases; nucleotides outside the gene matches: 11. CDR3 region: CASSPGLAGSGEQFF. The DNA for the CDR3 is TGTGCCAGCAGCCCTGGGCTAGCGGGATCCGGTGAGCAGTTCTTC.

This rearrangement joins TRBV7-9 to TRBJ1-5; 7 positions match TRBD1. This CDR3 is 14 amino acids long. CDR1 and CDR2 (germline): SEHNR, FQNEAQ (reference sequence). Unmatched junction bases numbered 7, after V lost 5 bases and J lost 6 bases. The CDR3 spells CASSDTGDGQPQHF. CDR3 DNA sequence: TGTGCCAGCAGCGATACAGGGGACGGTCAGCCCCAGCATTTT.

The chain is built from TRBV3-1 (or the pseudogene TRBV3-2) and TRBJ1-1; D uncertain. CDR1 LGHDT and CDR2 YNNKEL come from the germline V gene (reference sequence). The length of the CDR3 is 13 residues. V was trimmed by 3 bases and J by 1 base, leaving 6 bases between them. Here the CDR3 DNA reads TGTGCCAGCAGCCAGCTAGGGAACACTGAAGCTTTCTTT. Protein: CASSQLGNTEAFF.

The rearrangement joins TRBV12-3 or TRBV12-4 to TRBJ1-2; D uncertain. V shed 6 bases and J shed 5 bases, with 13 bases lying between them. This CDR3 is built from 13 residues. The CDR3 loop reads CASSRNWEYGYTF. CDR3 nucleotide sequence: TGTGCCAGCAGCAGAAATTGGGAGTATGGCTACACCTTC.

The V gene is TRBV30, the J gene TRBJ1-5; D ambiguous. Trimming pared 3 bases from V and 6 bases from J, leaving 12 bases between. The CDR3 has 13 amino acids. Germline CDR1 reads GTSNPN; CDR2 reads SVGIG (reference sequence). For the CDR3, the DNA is TGTGCCTGGAGCGAAGTACGGGGTCAGCCCCAGCATTTT. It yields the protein CAWSEVRGQPQHF.

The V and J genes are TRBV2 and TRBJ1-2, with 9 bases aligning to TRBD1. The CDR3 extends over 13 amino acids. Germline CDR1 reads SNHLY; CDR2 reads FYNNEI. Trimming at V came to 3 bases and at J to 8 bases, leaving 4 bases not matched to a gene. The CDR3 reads CASSETGGWGYTF. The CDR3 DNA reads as TGTGCCAGCAGTGAGACAGGGGGTTGGGGCTACACCTTC.

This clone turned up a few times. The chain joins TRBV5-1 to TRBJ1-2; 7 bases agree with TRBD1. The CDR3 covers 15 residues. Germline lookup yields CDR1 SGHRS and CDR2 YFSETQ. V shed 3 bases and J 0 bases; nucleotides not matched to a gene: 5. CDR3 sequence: CASSSQGDANYGYTF. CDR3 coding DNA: TGCGCCAGCAGCTCCCAGGGGGACGCTAACTATGGCTACACCTTC.

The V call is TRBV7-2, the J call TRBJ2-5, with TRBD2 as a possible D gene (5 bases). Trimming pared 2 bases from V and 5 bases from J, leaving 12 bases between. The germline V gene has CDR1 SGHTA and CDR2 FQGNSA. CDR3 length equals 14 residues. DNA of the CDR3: TGTGCCAGCAGCTTATACGGGGTATCGGAGACCCAGTACTTC. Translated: CASSLYGVSETQYF.

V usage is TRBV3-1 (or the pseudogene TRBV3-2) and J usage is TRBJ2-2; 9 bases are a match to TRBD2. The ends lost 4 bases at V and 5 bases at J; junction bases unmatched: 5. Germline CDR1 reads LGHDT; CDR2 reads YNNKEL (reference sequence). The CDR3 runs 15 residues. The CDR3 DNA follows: TGTGCCAGCAGCCGTAGGACTAGCGAAACCGGGGAGCTGTTTTTT. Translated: CASSRRTSETGELFF.

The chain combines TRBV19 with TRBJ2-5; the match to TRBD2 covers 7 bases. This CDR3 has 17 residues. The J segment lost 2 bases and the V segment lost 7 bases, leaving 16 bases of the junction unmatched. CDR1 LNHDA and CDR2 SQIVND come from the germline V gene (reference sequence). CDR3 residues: CASIVRDYPGLQETQYF. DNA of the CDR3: TGTGCCAGTATAGTCCGGGACTACCCGGGACTGCAAGAGACCCAGTACTTC.

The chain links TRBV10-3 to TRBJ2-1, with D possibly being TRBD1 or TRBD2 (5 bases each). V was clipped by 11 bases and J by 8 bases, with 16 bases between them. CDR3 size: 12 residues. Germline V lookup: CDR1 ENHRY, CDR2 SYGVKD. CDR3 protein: CALRDRTDEQFF. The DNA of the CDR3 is TGTGCCCTCCGGGACCGTACCGATGAGCAGTTCTTC.

CDR3 in DNA: TGTGCCAGCACCTCGACAGGGGAGAATTCACCCCTCCACTTT. It is translated as CASTSTGENSPLHF. This chain joins TRBV2 and TRBJ1-6; 8 bases match TRBD1. Germline loops: CDR1 SNHLY, CDR2 FYNNEI. The CDR3 length is 14 residues. The V segment lost 7 bases and the J segment 7 bases; nucleotides outside the gene matches: 6.

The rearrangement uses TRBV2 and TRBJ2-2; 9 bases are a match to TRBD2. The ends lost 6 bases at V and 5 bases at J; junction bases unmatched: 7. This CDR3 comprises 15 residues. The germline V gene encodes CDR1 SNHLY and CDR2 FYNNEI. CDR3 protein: CASRERGARTGELFF. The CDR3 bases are TGTGCCAGCAGAGAGCGGGGGGCGCGTACCGGGGAGCTGTTTTTT.

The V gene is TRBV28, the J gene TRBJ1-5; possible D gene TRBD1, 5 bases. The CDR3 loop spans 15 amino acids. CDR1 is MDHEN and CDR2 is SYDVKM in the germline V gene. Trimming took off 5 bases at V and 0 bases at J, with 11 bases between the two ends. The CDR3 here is CASSLPGYSNQPQHF. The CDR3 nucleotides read TGTGCCAGCAGTCTTCCAGGGTATAGCAATCAGCCCCAGCATTTT.

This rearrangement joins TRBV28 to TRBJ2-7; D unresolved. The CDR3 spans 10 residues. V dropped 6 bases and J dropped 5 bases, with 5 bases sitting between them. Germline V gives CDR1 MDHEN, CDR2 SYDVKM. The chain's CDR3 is CASSQDEQYF. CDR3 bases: TGTGCCAGCAGCCAAGACGAGCAGTACTTC.

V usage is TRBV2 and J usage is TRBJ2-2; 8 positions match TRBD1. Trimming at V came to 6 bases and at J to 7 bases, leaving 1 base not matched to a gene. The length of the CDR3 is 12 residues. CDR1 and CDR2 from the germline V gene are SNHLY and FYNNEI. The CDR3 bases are TGTGCCAGCAGAGGACAGGGCGGGGAGCTGTTTTTT. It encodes CASRGQGGELFF.

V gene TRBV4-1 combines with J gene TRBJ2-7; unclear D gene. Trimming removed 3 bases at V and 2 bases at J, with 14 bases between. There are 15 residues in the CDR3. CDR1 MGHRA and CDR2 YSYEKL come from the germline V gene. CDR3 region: CASSQGTARPYEQYF. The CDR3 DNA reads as TGCGCCAGCAGCCAGGGTACAGCCCGACCCTACGAGCAGTACTTC.

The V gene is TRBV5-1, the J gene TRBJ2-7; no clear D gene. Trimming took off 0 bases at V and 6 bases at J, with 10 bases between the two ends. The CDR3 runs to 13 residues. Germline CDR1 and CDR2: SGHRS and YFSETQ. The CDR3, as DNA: TGCGCCAGCAGCTTGGACAGCACGGGCGAGCAGTACTTC. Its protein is CASSLDSTGEQYF.

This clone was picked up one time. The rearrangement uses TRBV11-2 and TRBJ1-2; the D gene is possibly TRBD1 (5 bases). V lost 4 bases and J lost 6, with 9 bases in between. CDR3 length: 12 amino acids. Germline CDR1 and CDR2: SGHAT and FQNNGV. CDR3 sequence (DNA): TGTGCCAGCAGCTGGGGCAGGGATGGCTACACCTTC. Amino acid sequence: CASSWGRDGYTF. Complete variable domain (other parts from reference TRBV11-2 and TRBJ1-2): EAGVAQSPRYKIIEKRQSVAFWCNPISGHATLYWYQQILGQGPKLLIQFQNNGVVDDSQLPKDRFSAERLKGVDSTLKIQPAKLEDSAVYLCASSWGRDGYTFGSGTRLTVV.

The CDR3 is CASSLPSGRAGETQYF. The CDR3 nucleotides are TGTGCCAGCAGCTTGCCTAGCGGGAGGGCCGGGGAGACCCAGTACTTC. The chain joins TRBV7-3 to TRBJ2-5, with 12 nucleotides matching TRBD2. Looked up from germline, CDR1 is SGHTA and CDR2 is FQGTGA. V was clipped by 3 bases and J by 5 bases; unmatched bases: 7. CDR3 length: 16 residues.

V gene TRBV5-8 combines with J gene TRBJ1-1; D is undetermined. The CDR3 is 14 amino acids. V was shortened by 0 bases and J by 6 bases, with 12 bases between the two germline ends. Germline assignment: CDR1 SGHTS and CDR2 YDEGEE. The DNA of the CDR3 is TGTGCCAGCAGCTTGGCGGAGGGTAGGGCTGAAGCTTTCTTT. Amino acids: CASSLAEGRAEAFF.

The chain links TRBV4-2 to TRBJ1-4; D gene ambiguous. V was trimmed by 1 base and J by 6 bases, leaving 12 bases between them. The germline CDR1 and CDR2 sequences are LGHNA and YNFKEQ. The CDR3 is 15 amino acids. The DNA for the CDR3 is TGTGCCAGCAGCCAAGTATCAGGCGGTGATGAAAAACTGTTTTTT. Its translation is CASSQVSGGDEKLFF.

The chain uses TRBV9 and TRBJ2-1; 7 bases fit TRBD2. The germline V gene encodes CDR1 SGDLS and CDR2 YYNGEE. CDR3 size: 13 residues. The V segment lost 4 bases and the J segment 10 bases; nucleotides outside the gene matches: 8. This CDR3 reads CASSTRTRSEQFF. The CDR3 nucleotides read TGTGCCAGCAGCACCCGGACTAGAAGCGAGCAGTTCTTC.

CDR3 bases: TGTGCCATCAGAGCCGGGACAGGTATTAATCAGCCCCAGCATTTT. Protein sequence: CAIRAGTGINQPQHF. The chain recombines TRBV10-3 with TRBJ1-5; TRBD1 agrees at 8 bases. The CDR3 loop spans 15 amino acids. Unmatched junction bases numbered 8, after V lost 6 bases and J lost 4 bases. Per germline, CDR1 ENHRY and CDR2 SYGVKD.

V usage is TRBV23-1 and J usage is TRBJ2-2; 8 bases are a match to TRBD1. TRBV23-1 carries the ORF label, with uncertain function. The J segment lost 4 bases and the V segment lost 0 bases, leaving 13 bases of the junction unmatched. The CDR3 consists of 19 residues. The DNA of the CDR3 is TGCGCCAGCAGTCAATCAGTCCCCCAGGGGGCGTTGAGCACCGGGGAGCTGTTTTTT. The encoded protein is CASSQSVPQGALSTGELFF.

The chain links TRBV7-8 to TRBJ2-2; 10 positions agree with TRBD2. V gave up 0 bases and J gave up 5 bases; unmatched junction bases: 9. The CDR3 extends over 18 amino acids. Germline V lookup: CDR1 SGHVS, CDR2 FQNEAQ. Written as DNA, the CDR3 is TGTGCCAGCAGCTTAGCGTCTAGCGGGGGCAGGGCGACCGGGGAGCTGTTTTTT. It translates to CASSLASSGGRATGELFF.